A single sample gave rise to the 30 T cell receptor beta chains below, sequenced in a study of cytotoxic CD8 clonotypes in ibrutinib-treated CLL. Method: immunoSEQ multiplex PCR; TCRdb's copy keeps in-frame clones and lacks some. The sample shows 300,000 to 350,000 clones, about 80% of them seen only once. The sample was PBMCs, taken before ibrutinib treatment. Every receptor here comes from a human donor with chronic lymphocytic leukemia.

This chain links TRBV5-4 with TRBJ2-5; 10 nucleotides match TRBD1. CDR1 and CDR2 (germline): SGHNT, YYREEE (reference sequence). This CDR3 region has 16 residues. The J segment lost 3 bases and the V segment lost 0 bases, leaving 5 bases of the junction unmatched. CDR3 residues: CASSLGATGGEETQYF. In DNA, the CDR3 is TGTGCCAGCAGCTTGGGGGCGACAGGGGGCGAAGAGACCCAGTACTTC.

The V gene is TRBV27, the J gene TRBJ2-1, with 15 bases identical to TRBD2. V was clipped by 3 bases and J by 2 bases; unmatched bases: 11. The germline gives CDR1 MNHEY, CDR2 SMNVEV (reference sequence). The CDR3 length is 20 residues. As DNA, the CDR3 is TGTGCCAGCAGTTTTTACAAGGGACTAGCGGGAGGAAATACCTACAATGAGCAGTTCTTC. Translation gives CASSFYKGLAGGNTYNEQFF.

In its sample, this clone was seen once. The chain recombines TRBV12-5 with TRBJ2-5; perhaps TRBD1 as D (5 bases). Looked up from germline, CDR1 is LGHNT and CDR2 is FRNRAP. V dropped 5 bases and J dropped 4 bases, with 17 bases sitting between them. The CDR3 length is 15 residues. The CDR3 protein is CASGPNPAGRETQYF. For the CDR3, the DNA is TGTGCTAGTGGTCCCAACCCGGCAGGGCGAGAGACCCAGTACTTC.

The gene calls are TRBV27 and TRBJ1-5; D remains ambiguous. Per germline, CDR1 MNHEY and CDR2 SMNVEV (reference sequence). The CDR3 runs 13 residues. The germline V and J ends were trimmed by 5 bases and 2 bases, with 7 bases remaining between them. CDR3 nucleotide sequence: TGTGCCAGCAGTGAGACGGGCAATCAGCCCCAGCATTTT. Amino acids: CASSETGNQPQHF.

This clone was observed a single time. This chain links TRBV5-1 with TRBJ2-7; D not certain. The V end was cut by 0 bases, the J end by 0 bases, with 10 bases between. Germline V gene lookup returns CDR1 SGHRS and CDR2 YFSETQ. The CDR3 consists of 15 residues. CDR3: CASSLERSRSYEQYF. The CDR3 coding sequence is TGCGCCAGCAGCTTGGAAAGATCCCGCTCCTACGAGCAGTACTTC.

The J gene is TRBJ2-2, the V gene TRBV2, with D possibly TRBD2 on 6 matching bases. V lost 9 bases and J lost 1, with 18 bases in between. Germline V gene sequence: CDR1 SNHLY, CDR2 FYNNEI. The length of the CDR3 is 16 residues. The chain's CDR3 is CARKGVAGQNTGELFF. Here the CDR3 DNA reads TGTGCCAGAAAAGGTGTGGCGGGGCAGAACACCGGGGAGCTGTTTTTT.

A few counts support this clone. The chain joins TRBV5-4 to TRBJ1-1; the match to TRBD1 covers 7 bases. There are 13 residues in the CDR3. V dropped 4 bases and J dropped 1; count of bases not matched to a gene: 1. Germline CDR1 SGHNT, CDR2 YYREEE (reference sequence). CDR3 loop: CASSRTGNTEAFF. The CDR3 DNA is TGTGCCAGCAGCAGGACAGGGAACACTGAAGCTTTCTTT.

The V and J genes are TRBV2 and TRBJ2-5, with D uncertain. This CDR3 has 11 amino acids. Germline CDR1 reads SNHLY; CDR2 reads FYNNEI. Trimming shortened V by 8 bases and J by 2 bases, and 6 bases separated the two germline ends. In nucleotides, the CDR3 is TGTGCCAGCCTGATTCAAGAGACCCAGTACTTC. Its translation is CASLIQETQYF.

The sample holds a few counts of this clone. The genes are TRBV4-1 and TRBJ2-7, with 11 bases matching TRBD2. The J segment lost 13 bases and the V segment lost 3 bases, leaving 8 bases of the junction unmatched. Per germline, CDR1 MGHRA and CDR2 YSYEKL. The CDR3 totals 13 residues. CDR3 in DNA: TGCGCCAGCAGCCAGTTCCCGGGGACTAGCGGTTACTTC. Its protein is CASSQFPGTSGYF.

This clone was seen only once. This chain connects TRBV15 to TRBJ1-3, with a possible D match to TRBD1 (5 bases). The CDR3 consists of 15 residues. The V gene lost 0 bases and the J gene lost 2 bases, with 8 bases spanning the gap. Germline V gene lookup returns CDR1 LNHNV and CDR2 YYDKDF (reference sequence). For the CDR3, the DNA is TGTGCCACCAGCAGAGATGCGGGGGCTGGAAACACCATATATTTT. This sequence encodes CATSRDAGAGNTIYF.

This clone rates as medium-sized. The V gene is TRBV6-1, the J gene TRBJ2-3; TRBD2 agrees at 10 bases. Germline loops: CDR1 MNHNS, CDR2 SASEGT. Losses at the gene ends were 0 bases for V and 3 bases for J; bases not matched to a gene: 6. The CDR3 extends over 17 amino acids. The CDR3 here is CASSEAQAGGPTDTQYF. For the CDR3, the DNA is TGTGCCAGCAGTGAAGCGCAAGCGGGAGGGCCGACAGATACGCAGTATTTT.

The chain has TRBV5-1 and TRBJ2-1; 9 bases fit TRBD1. This CDR3 comprises 15 residues. Germline V CDR1 and CDR2: SGHRS, YFSETQ. With V trimmed by 3 bases and J by 4 bases, 5 bases remained unmatched. This CDR3 is CASSSRDRDYNEQFF. Written as DNA, the CDR3 is TGCGCCAGCAGCTCACGGGACAGGGATTACAATGAGCAGTTCTTC.

This chain joins TRBV7-9 and TRBJ2-7; TRBD1 is a possible D gene (6 bases). V gave up 5 bases and J gave up 3 bases, with 8 bases separating them. The CDR3 has 12 amino acids. The germline V gene has CDR1 SEHNR and CDR2 FQNEAQ (reference sequence). DNA for the CDR3: TGTGCCAGCAGCCAACAGGGCTACGAGCAGTACTTC. It translates to CASSQQGYEQYF.

The rearrangement uses TRBV29-1 and TRBJ2-1; D call uncertain. This CDR3 has 13 residues. V was clipped by 4 bases and J by 6 bases, with 13 bases between them. Germline assignment: CDR1 SQVTM and CDR2 ANQGSEA. DNA of the CDR3: TGCAGCGTTGGTAGGCGGTTATCCAATGAGCAGTTCTTC. The encoded protein is CSVGRRLSNEQFF.

The genes are TRBV30 and TRBJ2-1; 11 nucleotides match TRBD2. CDR1 and CDR2 (germline): GTSNPN, SVGIG (reference sequence). V lost 2 bases and J lost 7; bases outside the gene matches: 7. The CDR3 is 15 residues long. CDR3 in amino acids: CAWSKSSGRPNEQFF. The CDR3 DNA follows: TGTGCCTGGAGTAAGTCTAGCGGGAGGCCTAATGAGCAGTTCTTC.

The rearrangement uses TRBV15 and TRBJ1-3; D is possibly TRBD1 (6 bases). V lost 0 bases and J 2 bases, leaving 8 bases between the germline ends. Germline-derived CDR1 and CDR2 are LNHNV and YYDKDF (reference sequence). This CDR3 region has 15 residues. CDR3 sequence (DNA): TGTGCCACCAGCAGAGATGGGGGGCCTGGAAACACCATATATTTT. Translated, it gives CATSRDGGPGNTIYF.

This rearrangement joins TRBV5-4 to TRBJ2-2, with TRBD1 identical over 8 bases. The CDR3 is made up of 16 amino acids. The J segment lost 3 bases and the V segment lost 5 bases, leaving 9 bases of the junction unmatched. Germline assignment: CDR1 SGHNT and CDR2 YYREEE (reference sequence). CDR3 sequence reads: CASRGTGEAYTGELFF. CDR3 nucleotides: TGTGCCAGCAGAGGGACAGGCGAAGCATACACCGGGGAGCTGTTTTTT.

The chain joins TRBV30 to TRBJ2-7; maybe TRBD2 (5 bases). Germline-derived CDR1 and CDR2 are GTSNPN and SVGIG (reference sequence). CDR3 length: 16 residues. V was shortened by 3 bases and J by 6 bases, with 24 bases between the two germline ends. The CDR3 bases are TGTGCCTGGAGCGACCCAACGGGCCCCTGGGAGTTCGAGCAGTACTTC. This encodes CAWSDPTGPWEFEQYF.

The genes are TRBV19 and TRBJ2-7, with no clear D. The CDR3 extends over 13 amino acids. V was clipped by 7 bases and J by 0 bases, with 10 bases between them. Germline CDR1 reads LNHDA; CDR2 reads SQIVND (reference sequence). The CDR3, as DNA: TGTGCCAGTAAGGCGGACGGCTCCTACGAGCAGTACTTC. Amino acids: CASKADGSYEQYF.

J is TRBJ2-3 and V is TRBV7-2; D is undetermined. CDR3 size: 14 residues. The V and J ends lost 1 base and 2 bases respectively, with 7 bases between them. The V gene's germline CDR1 is SGHTA and CDR2 FQGNSA. The CDR3 is CASSLGGYTDTQYF. CDR3 DNA sequence: TGTGCCAGCAGCTTAGGCGGATACACAGATACGCAGTATTTT. The whole variable domain, remainder taken from reference TRBV7-2 and TRBJ2-3, is GAGVSQSPSNKVTEKGKDVELRCDPISGHTALYWYRQSLGQGLEFLIYFQGNSAPDKSGLPSDRFSAERTGGSVSTLTIQRTQQEDSAVYLCASSLGGYTDTQYFGPGTRLTVL.

J is TRBJ2-7 and V is TRBV19, with D perhaps being TRBD1 or TRBD2 (5 bases each). Germline V gene data show CDR1 as LNHDA and CDR2 as SQIVND (reference sequence). V was trimmed by 6 bases and J by 4 bases, leaving 10 bases between them. CDR3 length: 12 amino acids. The CDR3 nucleotides are TGTGCCAGTAGCCGAGGGGAGTACGAGCAGTACTTC. This gives the protein CASSRGEYEQYF.

The chain links TRBV19 to TRBJ2-7; D may be TRBD2 (7 bases). The germline CDR1 and CDR2 sequences are LNHDA and SQIVND (reference sequence). CDR3 length: 14 amino acids. Between the trimmed V and J ends, which lost 5 bases and 2 bases, there was a span of 13 bases. This chain's CDR3 is CASSLGEGAYEQYF. As DNA, the CDR3 is TGTGCCAGTAGTTTGGGGGAGGGGGCCTACGAGCAGTACTTC. Together with reference TRBV19 and TRBJ2-7, the CDR3 gives the full variable domain: DGGITQSPKYLFRKEGQNVTLSCEQNLNHDAMYWYRQDPGQGLRLIYYSQIVNDFQKGDIAEGYSVSREKKESFPLTVTSAQKNPTAFYLCASSLGEGAYEQYFGPGTRLTVT.

The chain employs TRBV4-1 and TRBJ1-4; TRBD1 matches 9 bases. The CDR3 loop spans 15 amino acids. The germline CDR1 and CDR2 sequences are MGHRA and YSYEKL. J was trimmed by 8 bases and V by 2 bases; bases with no gene match: 6. CDR3 sequence: CASSQSQGAWEKLFF. The CDR3 DNA sequence: TGCGCCAGCAGCCAATCACAGGGGGCATGGGAAAAACTGTTTTTT.

The sample holds a few counts of this clone. The rearrangement links TRBV5-1 to TRBJ1-5; unclear D gene. CDR1 is SGHRS and CDR2 is YFSETQ in the germline V gene. V lost 4 bases and J 3 bases, leaving 11 bases between the germline ends. The CDR3 extends over 14 amino acids. CDR3 in DNA: TGCGCCAGCAGCCCCACGGGTAACAATCAGCCCCAGCATTTT. Amino acids: CASSPTGNNQPQHF.

This clone turned up a few times. The chain joins TRBV6-5 to TRBJ2-5; D gene unclear. The CDR3 spans 13 residues. With 0 bases removed from V and 0 bases from J, the gap between germline ends came to 2 bases. Germline V gene data show CDR1 as MNHEY and CDR2 as SVGAGI. For the CDR3, the DNA is TGTGCCAGCAGTTACTCGCACCAAGAGACCCAGTACTTC. Protein sequence: CASSYSHQETQYF.

The chain recombines TRBV10-3 with TRBJ2-1; D call uncertain. The germline CDR1 and CDR2 sequences are ENHRY and SYGVKD. The CDR3 totals 13 residues. Trimming shortened V by 2 bases and J by 12 bases, and 14 bases separated the two germline ends. The CDR3 reads CAISEGLLMGQFF. Here the CDR3 DNA reads TGTGCCATCAGTGAGGGTCTACTCATGGGGCAGTTCTTC.

The chain joins TRBV19 to TRBJ1-1; maybe TRBD1 (5 bases). V was pared by 6 bases and J by 5 bases, with 13 bases between. CDR3 length equals 13 residues. Germline lookup yields CDR1 LNHDA and CDR2 SQIVND (reference sequence). The CDR3 region is CASRGTVGTEAFF. CDR3 DNA: TGTGCCAGTAGGGGGACGGTGGGGACTGAAGCTTTCTTT.

This clone was detected a few times. V usage is TRBV28 and J usage is TRBJ2-7, with D possibly being TRBD1 (5 bases). V lost 1 base and J 0 bases, leaving 13 bases between the germline ends. Germline assignment: CDR1 MDHEN and CDR2 SYDVKM. The CDR3 loop spans 16 amino acids. CDR3 sequence (DNA): TGTGCCAGCAGTTTATACCAGACAGTTTACTCCTACGAGCAGTACTTC. Translation: CASSLYQTVYSYEQYF.

This clone was counted once. J is TRBJ2-2 and V is TRBV4-3; 12 nucleotides agree with TRBD2. Per the germline V gene, CDR1 is LGHNA and CDR2 is YSLEER. The CDR3 is made up of 17 amino acids. Germline trimming cut 7 bases from V and 0 bases from J; bases unmatched to any gene: 6. The CDR3: CASNRGTSGSNTGELFF. Written as DNA, the CDR3 is TGCGCCAGCAACCGCGGGACTAGCGGGTCGAACACCGGGGAGCTGTTTTTT.

CDR3 residues: CASSHVQRPTDTQYF. CDR3 in DNA: TGCGCCAGCAGCCATGTCCAGCGCCCCACAGATACGCAGTATTTT. V usage is TRBV4-3 and J usage is TRBJ2-3; D not resolved. The CDR3 extends over 15 amino acids. The V gene's germline CDR1 is LGHNA and CDR2 YSLEER. Deletions cut 3 bases from V and 2 bases from J, with 12 bases between.